What follows is one T cell receptor (beta chain) and its context. Germline V gene data show CDR1 as MNHGY and CDR2 as SAAAGT. V was shortened by 6 bases and J by 0 bases, with 12 bases between the two germline ends. CDR3 length: 15 amino acids. The record originates from a study of preoperative IRX-2 immunotherapy in early breast cancer. TCRdb's table, derived via immunoSEQ multiplex PCR, lists solely in-frame clones and lacks some. The table lists tens of thousands of clones, approximately 84% of them singletons, with about 2% in the top ten. The treatment is: preoperative locoregional IRX-2 cytokine immunotherapy. Preoperative locoregional IRX-2 cytokine immunotherapy was tested in the phase Ib source study.

Specimen: lymph node tissue, collected before IRX-2 immunotherapy. The rearrangement links TRBV6-8 to TRBJ1-3, with D perhaps matching TRBD1 (6 bases). This clonotype was sampled from a human donor with breast cancer. The DNA for the CDR3 is TGTGCCAGCAGGCAACAGGGAAGCTCTGGAAACACCATATATTTT. This gives the protein CASRQQGSSGNTIYF.